The present T cell receptor (beta chain) was sequenced within a study of shared clonotypes between healthy human individuals. Replicate sorted-subset PCRs were loaded with 150 to 250 ng DNA, 30,000 to 35,000 T cell genomes. Using immunoSEQ multiplex PCR, the repertoire was profiled, and TCRdb retains in-frame clones only, with some absent. The data contain some 2,100,000 clones, about 92% of them seen just once; the ten biggest clones take up 1.7%. Findings and caveats of the study: Sorted-subset samples were not fully sequenced, rarefaction indicated.

Naivety among CD8 cells was defined by CD45RO negativity and positive CCR7 selection, thereby excluding terminally differentiated effector memory CD45RA+ cells. Every contributor of samples was a Caucasian grown-up residing in Nashville, Tennessee. CDR3 length: 16 amino acids. V dropped 2 bases and J dropped 3 bases, with 15 bases sitting between them. Germline V gene data show CDR1 as MNHNY and CDR2 as SVGAGI (reference sequence). This clone was detected once. Antigen specificity is unknown. Source material: naive CD8+ T cells from PBMCs. The chain joins TRBV6-6 to TRBJ2-3; either TRBD1 or TRBD2 may supply D (7 bases each). The receptor was isolated from a man between 18 and 29 years old in good health. Some clones in this sample may be carry-over from other donors' samples. CDR3 in DNA: TGTGCCAGCAGTTACCCTCAGGGGGGGCCAACAGATACGCAGTATTTT. Its protein is CASSYPQGGPTDTQYF.